This T cell receptor (beta chain) comes out of a study of T cell changes during pregnancy in multiple sclerosis. Generated by immunoSEQ multiplex PCR, the TCRdb table keeps only in-frame clones and is missing some. This sample yields 75,000 to 95,000 clones, of which around 90% are seen a single time; 0.95% belongs to the top ten. Losses at the gene ends were 3 bases for V and 7 bases for J; bases not matched to a gene: 5. The CDR3 has 14 amino acids. Germline lookup yields CDR1 LGHNA and CDR2 YSLEER. Here the sequenced sample was peripheral blood, taken before pregnancy. The TCR sequence derives from a female donor with multiple sclerosis, enrolled in a pregnancy study. The genes are TRBV4-3 and TRBJ1-2; 10 positions agree with TRBD1. The CDR3 sequence: CASSQPGTGVGYTF. DNA of the CDR3: TGCGCCAGCAGCCAGCCCGGGACAGGGGTTGGCTACACCTTC.